This T cell receptor beta chain was retrieved from a study of T cell repertoires in cytomegalovirus infection. Study context: Used in the study were CMV epitopes, some recently identified and HLA-C-restricted, others well-studied and HLA-B-restricted. Both a matching HLA type and CMV infection were indicated by public TCR beta signatures.

A single record per CDR3 protein comes from TCRdb applying MiXCR to the reads. The sample holds roughly 860,000 distinct CDR3 sequences, about 30% seen once. This clonotype was recorded a few times. Its cognate antigen is unknown. V was pared by 2 bases and J by 8 bases, with 9 bases between. The CDR3 length is 12 residues. In germline, CDR1 is SGHVS, CDR2 FQNEAQ. The sample in question was cultured CD8+ T cells from PBMCs, obtained from culture after CMV antigen stimulation. This chain links TRBV7-8 with TRBJ1-1; D uncertain. The receptor was isolated from a human donor in good health (CMV status not recorded). Some clones in this sample may be carry-over from other donors' samples. The CDR3 DNA reads TGTGCCAGCAGCTTAACTAACGGGGAAGCTTTCTTT. It encodes CASSLTNGEAFF.